The text below deals with one TCR beta chain. The data stem from a study of blood T cell repertoires in COVID-19. Study information: From T cells, B-cell-depleted T cells, or PBMCs came the material, which was cDNA or gDNA.

Source study methods: Reference gene primer amplification gave nucleated cell count estimates. Only in-frame clones appear in the TCRdb table, and some are missing; sequencing was by immunoSEQ multiplex PCR. D and trimming were read from the DNA, whereas the V and J calls and clone size are those reported in that table. The data show 180,000 or so clones, roughly 80% seen once. Germline V gene data show CDR1 as SGHKS and CDR2 as YYEKEE (reference sequence). The length of the CDR3 is 15 residues. With 5 bases removed from V and 10 bases from J, the gap between germline ends came to 23 bases. The chain has TRBV5-5 and TRBJ2-3; TRBD2 might be the D (5 bases). This TCR was sampled from a woman in her 70s with COVID-19, enrolled during active disease. The specimen sequenced was peripheral blood. In DNA form, the CDR3 reads TGTGCCAGCAGGATCAGCCAGACGGACTTTAGGGCGCAGTATTTT. It yields the protein CASRISQTDFRAQYF.